Following are 27 T cell receptor beta chains from one sample sequenced in a study of OX40 agonist ivuxolimab in advanced cancers. Library method: the immunoSEQ multiplex PCR assay. TCRdb holds this immuneACCESS table with in-frame rearrangements only. Some clones are missing; in checked studies, unresolved V genes explain under half, and the rest has no known cause. This sample holds more than 75,000 clones; 85% to 90% were observed only once. The leading ten clones occupy 0.22% of the sample. The source material was CD4+ or CD8+ T cells sorted from blood, sampled in a trial of the OX40 agonist ivuxolimab. The origin of the receptors is an adult with an advanced solid tumor such as melanoma, head and neck, liver or kidney cancer.

V usage is TRBV6-1 and J usage is TRBJ2-7; 7 nucleotides line up with TRBD2. The CDR3 length is 13 residues. Germline values: CDR1 MNHNS, CDR2 SASEGT. Trimming at V came to 6 bases and at J to 4 bases, leaving 6 bases not matched to a gene. The CDR3 sequence: CASRGGSKYEQYF. DNA of the CDR3: TGTGCCAGCAGAGGCGGGAGCAAGTACGAGCAGTACTTC.

The chain links TRBV7-8 to TRBJ1-1; D not resolved. This CDR3 spans 15 amino acids. The V gene lost 0 bases and the J gene lost 5 bases, with 13 bases spanning the gap. Germline V CDR1 and CDR2: SGHVS, FQNEAQ. CDR3 in DNA: TGTGCCAGCAGCTTAGCCACAGCATGGGTAACTGAAGCTTTCTTT. As protein: CASSLATAWVTEAFF.

J is TRBJ2-2 and V is TRBV5-4; 8 positions agree with TRBD2. CDR1 SGHNT and CDR2 YYREEE come from the germline V gene (reference sequence). The CDR3 is 17 amino acids. Trimming at V came to 4 bases and at J to 4 bases, leaving 12 bases not matched to a gene. Written as DNA, the CDR3 is TGTGCCAGCAGCATGGTTAGCGGGAACGGGGGCACCGGGGAGCTGTTTTTT. Translating gives CASSMVSGNGGTGELFF.

The rearrangement uses TRBV6-5 and TRBJ1-3, with TRBD1 matching 7 bases. The CDR3 spans 13 residues. The V and J ends lost 6 bases and 3 bases, in that order; junction bases with no gene match: 2. CDR1 and CDR2 from the germline V gene are MNHEY and SVGAGI. The CDR3 DNA sequence: TGTGCCAGCAGACGGGACAGTGGAAACACCATATATTTT. Its protein product is CASRRDSGNTIYF.

The chain uses TRBV6-5 and TRBJ2-1; D is perhaps TRBD2 (7 bases). The CDR3 spans 16 residues. The germline gives CDR1 MNHEY, CDR2 SVGAGI. Trimming cost V 2 bases and J 0 bases, with 11 bases left between them. The CDR3 sequence: CASSYGGASSYNEQFF. The CDR3 DNA reads as TGTGCCAGCAGTTACGGGGGGGCGAGCTCCTACAATGAGCAGTTCTTC.

As concerns this clone: The sample contains more than one DNA sequence encoding this CDR3. This rearrangement joins TRBV27 to TRBJ2-5; D is tentatively TRBD1 or TRBD2 (6 bases each). This CDR3 is built from 15 residues. The V gene lost 3 bases and the J gene lost 5 bases, with 16 bases spanning the gap. Germline V lookup: CDR1 MNHEY, CDR2 SMNVEV (reference sequence). CDR3: CASSFGGGLSETQYF. In DNA, the CDR3 is TGTGCCAGCAGTTTCGGAGGGGGTCTGTCGGAGACCCAGTACTTC.

The chain couples TRBV6-1 to TRBJ2-1; 7 bases map to TRBD1. Trimming at V came to 4 bases and at J to 5 bases, leaving 2 bases not matched to a gene. The length of the CDR3 is 13 residues. Germline V lookup: CDR1 MNHNS, CDR2 SASEGT. CDR3 in amino acids: CASSVGTDNEQFF. The CDR3, as DNA: TGTGCCAGCAGTGTTGGGACAGACAATGAGCAGTTCTTC.

The gene calls are TRBV4-1 and TRBJ2-5, with D perhaps being TRBD1 or TRBD2 (5 bases each). V lost 2 bases and J 1 base, leaving 11 bases between the germline ends. The length of the CDR3 is 15 residues. CDR1 and CDR2 from the germline V gene are MGHRA and YSYEKL. The CDR3 spells CASSQQGAPQETQYF. CDR3 bases: TGCGCCAGCAGCCAACAGGGAGCCCCCCAAGAGACCCAGTACTTC.

The count of this clone is one. CDR3 loop: CASKTGKNIQYF. The DNA for the CDR3 is TGTGCCAGCAAGACCGGCAAAAACATTCAGTACTTC. The chain is built from TRBV6-1 and TRBJ2-4; unclear D gene. V lost 7 bases to trimming and J lost 3 bases, with 7 bases between them. CDR3 length: 12 amino acids. Germline V lookup: CDR1 MNHNS, CDR2 SASEGT.

CDR3: CASTRATALRGYTF. CDR3 in DNA: TGTGCCAGCACCCGGGCTACGGCGCTCCGTGGCTACACCTTC. V and J are TRBV6-1 and TRBJ1-2; D unresolved. CDR1 is MNHNS, CDR2 SASEGT, per germline. This CDR3 has 14 amino acids. Trimming stripped 7 bases from V and 7 bases from J, with 19 bases between.

This clone was picked up one time. The chain is built from TRBV19 and TRBJ2-2; D is perhaps TRBD1 or TRBD2 (5 bases each). Germline CDR1 is LNHDA and CDR2 is SQIVND (reference sequence). The V gene lost 7 bases and the J gene lost 5 bases, with 14 bases spanning the gap. CDR3 length: 14 residues. CDR3 protein: CASNILWGTGELFF. Here the CDR3 DNA reads TGTGCCAGTAACATCCTATGGGGGACCGGGGAGCTGTTTTTT.

The V call is TRBV27, the J call TRBJ2-1; D gene uncertain. Germline V CDR1 and CDR2: MNHEY, SMNVEV (reference sequence). Trimming took 4 bases from V and 7 from J, leaving 14 bases between them. The CDR3 extends over 14 amino acids. This CDR3 is CASSSRFYTNEQFF. In DNA, the CDR3 is TGTGCCAGCAGTTCACGCTTCTACACGAATGAGCAGTTCTTC.

This clone was detected a few times. This sequence joins TRBV27 and TRBJ1-1; D remains ambiguous. CDR3 size: 11 residues. The V and J ends lost 7 bases and 3 bases respectively, with 6 bases between them. Per the germline V gene, CDR1 is MNHEY and CDR2 is SMNVEV (reference sequence). The CDR3: CASIFHTEAFF. For the CDR3, the DNA is TGTGCCAGCATATTCCACACTGAAGCTTTCTTT.

The chain links TRBV6-4 to TRBJ1-1; perhaps TRBD1 as D (5 bases). The CDR3 consists of 16 residues. V was cut by 2 bases and J by 4 bases, with 17 bases left in between. The V gene's germline CDR1 is MRHNA and CDR2 SNTAGT. The CDR3 nucleotides are TGTGCCAGCAGTGACAGACCCACACGGGGCGGCACTGAAGCTTTCTTT. It is translated as CASSDRPTRGGTEAFF.

The rearrangement uses TRBV5-1 and TRBJ1-1, with D hard to call. Trimming removed 3 bases from V and 0 bases from J, with 9 bases in between. The CDR3 covers 14 residues. Germline V CDR1 and CDR2: SGHRS, YFSETQ. The DNA of the CDR3 is TGCGCCAGCAGCTCCGGAATTTTGAACACTGAAGCTTTCTTT. Its translation: CASSSGILNTEAFF. The variable domain in full, with the rest retrieved from reference TRBV5-1 and TRBJ1-1, is KAGVTQTPRYLIKTRGQQVTLSCSPISGHRSVSWYQQTPGQGLQFLFEYFSETQRNKGNFPGRFSGRQFSNSRSEMNVSTLELGDSALYLCASSSGILNTEAFFGQGTRLTVV.

The chain has TRBV5-1 and TRBJ2-1, with a possible D match to TRBD2 (5 bases). The V end was cut by 4 bases, the J end by 8 bases, with 13 bases between. CDR3 length: 13 amino acids. Germline lookup yields CDR1 SGHRS and CDR2 YFSETQ. This chain's CDR3 is CASSPTLADEQFF. Here the CDR3 DNA reads TGCGCCAGCAGCCCCACCCTAGCCGATGAGCAGTTCTTC.

The V call is TRBV29-1, the J call TRBJ2-5; D unclear. The J call may be wrong; the DNA end is better matched by TRBJ2-7. Germline CDR1 is SQVTM and CDR2 is ANQGSEA. CDR3 length: 11 amino acids. The chain's CDR3 is CSVPWGSEQYF. In DNA, the CDR3 is TGCAGCGTTCCTTGGGGTTCCGAGCAGTACTTC.

The chain has TRBV7-3 and TRBJ2-3; no reliable D call. The CDR3 is made up of 13 amino acids. V shed 4 bases and J shed 7 bases, with 12 bases lying between them. From germline, CDR1 is SGHTA and CDR2 FQGTGA. CDR3 region: CASSSNPSYTQYF. CDR3 nucleotides: TGTGCCAGCAGCTCCAACCCGAGCTATACGCAGTATTTT.

This chain joins TRBV28 and TRBJ2-4, with 9 positions matching TRBD1. With V trimmed by 6 bases and J by 7 bases, 7 bases remained unmatched. Germline V gene sequence: CDR1 MDHEN, CDR2 SYDVKM. There are 14 residues in the CDR3. The CDR3: CASRETGGGNIQYF. In DNA form, the CDR3 reads TGTGCCAGCAGGGAGACAGGGGGTGGGAACATTCAGTACTTC.

This clone came up once. This rearrangement joins TRBV7-9 to TRBJ1-5; 10 positions match TRBD1. The CDR3 loop spans 15 amino acids. The germline CDR1 and CDR2 sequences are SEHNR and FQNEAQ (reference sequence). V lost 1 base to trimming and J lost 6 bases; unmatched junction nucleotides: 3. The DNA for the CDR3 is TGTGCCAGCAGCTTAGGACAGGGGGCTGTTCAGCCCCAGCATTTT. Translating it yields CASSLGQGAVQPQHF.

The chain is built from TRBV23-1 and TRBJ2-4; D is uncertain. TRBV23-1 is an ORF for which the function is uncertain. The CDR3 totals 21 residues. Trimming took off 4 bases at V and 0 bases at J, with 28 bases between the two ends. CDR3 nucleotide sequence: TGCGCCAGCAGTCGGAAAAAAGCAGGTTACCCGACGGGTAGAGCCAAAAACATTCAGTACTTC. Protein: CASSRKKAGYPTGRAKNIQYF.

The chain employs TRBV6-5 and TRBJ2-2; 8 nucleotides agree with TRBD1. The V gene's germline CDR1 is MNHEY and CDR2 SVGAGI. The CDR3 has 15 amino acids. V was pared by 8 bases and J by 1 base, with 6 bases of the junction left unmatched. CDR3 residues: CASGKGTGNTGELFF. The CDR3 bases are TGTGCCAGCGGTAAAGGGACAGGGAACACCGGGGAGCTGTTTTTT.

The CDR3 region is CASRETGRAFF. The CDR3 DNA reads as TGTGCCAGCAGGGAGACAGGTCGGGCTTTCTTT. V usage is TRBV27 and J usage is TRBJ1-1, with D tentatively TRBD1 (6 bases). The CDR3 sequence is 11 residues long. Germline-derived CDR1 and CDR2 are MNHEY and SMNVEV (reference sequence). Trimming left V 6 bases short and J 11 bases short, with 13 bases between.

V is TRBV7-9 and J is TRBJ1-1; no firm D call. Trimming cost V 0 bases and J 6 bases, with 5 bases left between them. The CDR3 spans 12 residues. Germline assignment: CDR1 SEHNR and CDR2 FQNEAQ (reference sequence). The CDR3 spells CASSLAGPEAFF. As DNA, the CDR3 is TGTGCCAGCAGCTTAGCTGGTCCTGAAGCTTTCTTT.

V is TRBV10-3 and J is TRBJ1-6, with D hard to call. Germline V gene lookup returns CDR1 ENHRY and CDR2 SYGVKD. The CDR3 length is 12 residues. The germline V and J ends were trimmed by 3 bases and 7 bases, with 4 bases remaining between them. Here the CDR3 reads CAISEVNSPLHF. The CDR3 region has the DNA TGTGCCATCAGTGAAGTGAATTCACCCCTCCACTTT.

On this clone: The missing conserved phenylalanine or tryptophan at the end of this CDR3 makes a read error likely. No DNA is shown, since the ends of the CDR3 on it are uncertain; the CDR3 is the one TCRdb lists. The V gene is TRBV12-1, the J gene TRBJ2-7; TRBD2 reflects the table's D call only, with no check against the DNA. TRBV12-1 is listed as a pseudogene. The CDR3 adds up to 8 amino acids, both ends counted. This CDR3 is CASSSCYL.

The chain recombines TRBV19 with TRBJ1-3, with 9 nucleotides matching TRBD1. The trim removed 6 bases at V and 4 bases at J, leaving 13 bases unmatched. Germline V gene data show CDR1 as LNHDA and CDR2 as SQIVND (reference sequence). There are 17 residues in the CDR3. The CDR3, as DNA: TGTGCCAGTAGCCTCCCCAGGACAGGGGACGTGGGAAACACCATATATTTT. It specifies CASSLPRTGDVGNTIYF.